This T cell receptor (beta chain) appears in the sequencing data of a study of shared clonotypes between healthy human individuals. Study information: Donors had three CD4 naive, three CD4 memory, two CD8 naive and one CD8 memory plate apiece.

The germline gives CDR1 SGDLS, CDR2 YYNGEE. Trimming removed 0 bases from V and 6 bases from J, with 13 bases in between. This CDR3 comprises 14 residues. This clone has just one count. This was a deep-level run. Sequenced by immunoSEQ multiplex PCR; TCRdb stores in-frame clones only, minus some. The data show some 800,000 clones, around 93% seen once. CD45RO-negative, CCR7-selected cells formed the naive CD8 fraction, which excluded terminally differentiated effector memory CD45RA+ cells. Only Caucasian adults living in Nashville, Tennessee served as donors. The clonotype was recovered from a man younger than 45 in good health. Sequencing input: naive CD8+ T cells sorted from blood. This chain uses TRBV9 with TRBJ2-7; no reliable D call. CDR3 region: CASSVAGDVREQYF. DNA for the CDR3: TGTGCCAGCAGCGTAGCGGGCGACGTCCGCGAGCAGTACTTC.